Shown below are 7 T cell receptor beta chains from a single sample sequenced in a study of cytomegalovirus exposure and HLA in healthy donors. 60 Vbeta and 13 Jbeta primers were used in PCR. Generated by immunoSEQ multiplex PCR, the TCRdb table keeps only in-frame clones and is missing some. The sample yields under 200,000 clones, 84% seen once. Material for sequencing was PBMCs. The receptors come from a boy younger than 10 in good health and CMV-seronegative.

Only one count was recorded for this clone. The rearrangement uses TRBV19 and TRBJ2-7; 8 nucleotides align to TRBD2. The CDR3 consists of 17 residues. Germline V lookup: CDR1 LNHDA, CDR2 SQIVND (reference sequence). V lost 3 bases and J lost 6; bases outside the gene matches: 16. DNA of the CDR3: TGTGCCAGTAGTATGTGGGTCGGGAGGGCCGGAGCGGGCGAGCAGTACTTC. This sequence encodes CASSMWVGRAGAGEQYF.

This clone occurred once. At one end, the junction sequence differs from germline, possibly due to a read error. The sample contains more than one DNA sequence encoding this CDR3. The chain carries TRBV5-1 and TRBJ2-1, with TRBD2 matching over 14 bases. Per the germline V gene, CDR1 is SGHRS and CDR2 is YFSETQ. CDR3 length: 18 residues. The CDR3 nucleotides read TGCGCCAGCAGCCGTGGACTAGCGGGAGGCAGCTCCTACAATGAACAGTTCTTC. Translated, it gives CASSRGLAGGSSYNEQFF.

V is TRBV5-1 and J is TRBJ2-4, with 8 bases identical to TRBD1. Germline V gene sequence: CDR1 SGHRS, CDR2 YFSETQ. The CDR3 loop spans 15 amino acids. The junction had 3 bases not matched to a gene; V was cut back by 3 bases and J by 1 base. CDR3 coding DNA: TGCGCCAGCAGCTCCTGGGACAGGGCCAAAAACATTCAGTACTTC. Translated, it gives CASSSWDRAKNIQYF.

This chain uses TRBV18 with TRBJ1-3, with a tentative D call TRBD1 (6 bases). Germline V gene lookup returns CDR1 KGHSH and CDR2 LQKENI. The CDR3 has 20 amino acids. Deletions cut 3 bases from V and 0 bases from J, with 24 bases between. In nucleotides, the CDR3 is TGTGCCAGCTCACCGTCTCGGGAAGTGCAGGGGACCTTCTCTGGAAACACCATATATTTT. Protein: CASSPSREVQGTFSGNTIYF. Full variable domain (missing parts from reference TRBV18 and TRBJ1-3): NAGVMQNPRHLVRRRGQEARLRCSPMKGHSHVYWYRQLPEEGLKFMVYLQKENIIDESGMPKERFSAEFPKEGPSILRIQQVVRGDSAAYFCASSPSREVQGTFSGNTIYFGEGSWLTVV.

The sample holds a few counts of this clone. V is TRBV5-1 and J is TRBJ2-3; a possible D gene is TRBD1 (5 bases). CDR3 size: 14 residues. V lost 4 bases to trimming and J lost 6 bases, with 15 bases between them. Germline V gives CDR1 SGHRS, CDR2 YFSETQ. CDR3 protein: CASSQGRVMDTQYF. CDR3 DNA: TGCGCCAGCAGCCAGGGCAGGGTAATGGATACGCAGTATTTT.

The rearrangement joins TRBV12-5 to TRBJ2-5; D uncertain. The better agreement between TRBJ2-7 and the DNA end casts doubt on the J call. The CDR3 is made up of 10 amino acids. The germline gives CDR1 LGHNT, CDR2 FRNRAP. The CDR3 loop reads CASGDYEQYF. The CDR3 nucleotides are TGTGCTAGTGGGGACTACGAGCAGTACTTC.

This clone has only one observation. The V call is TRBV27, the J call TRBJ2-3; TRBD1 matches at 9 bases. Per germline, CDR1 MNHEY and CDR2 SMNVEV (reference sequence). The trim removed 2 bases at V and 4 bases at J, leaving 7 bases unmatched. The CDR3 has 16 residues. This CDR3 is CASSLDTGGLADTQYF. Here the CDR3 DNA reads TGTGCCAGCAGTTTAGATACAGGGGGCTTAGCAGATACGCAGTATTTT.